The TCR beta chain under discussion was sequenced for a study of cytomegalovirus exposure and HLA in healthy donors. Turning to the study itself: A data release that came early held roughly 90 million unique TCRs from HLA-typed donors.

The PCR was carried out with 60 Vbeta primers and 13 Jbeta primers. Generated by immunoSEQ multiplex PCR, the TCRdb table keeps only in-frame clones and is missing some. The table records over 150,000 clones, around 72% of them present only once. Whole-study results and caveats: Association with HLA alleles at 0.05 false discovery rate was found for 16,951 TCR beta sequences in a later analysis. Some V segments, including TRBV6-2 and TRBV6-3, were excluded as indistinguishable. Beyond CMV serostatus, there was no information to go on about immune exposure.

V shed 4 bases, J shed 5 bases, and the junction held 13 bases outside the gene matches. The CDR3 runs 16 residues. Germline V CDR1 and CDR2: MNHEY, SMNVEV (reference sequence). In regard to this clone: Its antigen is unknown.

V usage is TRBV27 and J usage is TRBJ1-2; 7 bases agree with TRBD1. The receptor comes from a woman between 50 and 59 years old in good health and CMV-seropositive. The sequenced sample was PBMCs. CDR3 residues: CASSWVRGFSWYGYTF. The CDR3 DNA reads as TGTGCCAGCAGTTGGGTCAGGGGGTTCTCCTGGTATGGCTACACCTTC.